This TCR beta chain was documented in a study of graft-versus-host responses after intestinal transplantation. Study-wide context: Transplant types were multivisceral, liver-intestinal, or isolated intestinal. Induction with anti-thymocyte globulin, then tacrolimus and steroids for roughly 3 years, was given to all recipients.

General study points: The recipient marrow held GvH clones, and some of them showed up first in ileum or blood.

This CDR3 has 16 amino acids. The germline V gene has CDR1 MNHNS and CDR2 SASEGT. Trimming removed 3 bases at V and 0 bases at J, with 14 bases between. Only in-frame clones appear in the TCRdb table, and some are missing; sequencing was by immunoSEQ multiplex PCR. Of about 21,000 clones in the sample, around 54% were seen once. 200,000 CFSE-labeled responder cells were plated with 200,000 irradiated, violet-dye-labeled stimulator cells. Specimen: alloreactive CD4+ T cells from a mixed lymphocyte reaction culture, collected before intestinal transplant. Subset here: CFSE-low proliferating T cells sorted from roughly 6-day pre-transplant mixed lymphocyte reaction (GvH or HvG direction). The genes are TRBV6-1 and TRBJ1-1; D might be TRBD1 (5 bases). The clonotype originates from a human patient who received an intestinal transplant. This CDR3 reads CASSERHRLMNTEAFF. As DNA, the CDR3 is TGTGCCAGCAGTGAGCGCCACAGGCTTATGAACACTGAAGCTTTCTTT.